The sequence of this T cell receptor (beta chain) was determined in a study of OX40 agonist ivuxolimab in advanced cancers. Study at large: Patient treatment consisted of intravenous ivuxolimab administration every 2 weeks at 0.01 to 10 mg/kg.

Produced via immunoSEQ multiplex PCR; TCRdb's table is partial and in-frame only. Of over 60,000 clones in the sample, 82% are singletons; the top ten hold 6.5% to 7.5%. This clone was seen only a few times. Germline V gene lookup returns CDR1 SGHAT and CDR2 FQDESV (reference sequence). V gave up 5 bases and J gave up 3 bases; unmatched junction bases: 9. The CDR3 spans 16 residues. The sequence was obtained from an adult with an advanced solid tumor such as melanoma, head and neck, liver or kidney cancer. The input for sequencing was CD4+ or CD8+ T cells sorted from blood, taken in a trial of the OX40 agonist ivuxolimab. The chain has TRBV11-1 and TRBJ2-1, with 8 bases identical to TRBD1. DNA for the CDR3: TGTGCCAGCAGCCCAAGAAAAGGACAGGGCTACAATGAGCAGTTCTTC. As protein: CASSPRKGQGYNEQFF.